Listed here is a single T cell receptor beta chain. Its antigen is still unknown. This sample was included in a study of shared clonotypes between healthy human individuals. Overall study results and limits: Sample collection involved blood only; tissue repertoires are likely different.

Clones were read by immunoSEQ multiplex PCR, and TCRdb kept only the in-frame ones, dropping some. This sample has 700,000 to 950,000 clones, with approximately 96% found just once. Germline-derived CDR1 and CDR2 are MNHEY and SMNVEV (reference sequence). Trimming stripped 6 bases from V and 7 bases from J, with 21 bases between. CDR3 length: 15 residues. It was CD45RO-negative cells, positively selected for CCR7, that made up naive CD8 cells, with terminally differentiated effector memory CD45RA+ cells excluded. Healthy HIV-negative adults with no recent acute infections or vaccinations were recruited as donors.

V and J are TRBV27 and TRBJ1-2; D gene uncertain. The specimen sequenced was naive CD8+ T cells sorted from blood. The sequence was collected from a man aged 25 to 40 in good health. CDR3 sequence: CASSSQSHAKGGYTF. In nucleotides, the CDR3 is TGTGCCAGCAGCAGCCAGTCCCACGCCAAAGGTGGCTACACCTTC.